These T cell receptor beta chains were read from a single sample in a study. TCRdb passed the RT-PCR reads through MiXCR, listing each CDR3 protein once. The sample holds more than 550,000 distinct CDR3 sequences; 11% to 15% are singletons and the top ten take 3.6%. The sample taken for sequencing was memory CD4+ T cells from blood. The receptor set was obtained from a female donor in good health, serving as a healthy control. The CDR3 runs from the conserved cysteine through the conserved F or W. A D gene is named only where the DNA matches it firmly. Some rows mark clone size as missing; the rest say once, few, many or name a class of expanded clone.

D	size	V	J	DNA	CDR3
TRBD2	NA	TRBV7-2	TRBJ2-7	TGTGCCAGCAGCTTAGTTGCGGGACTAGCGGAGGAGCAGTACTTC	CASSLVAGLAEEQYF
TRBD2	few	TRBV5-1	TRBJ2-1	TGCGCCAGCAGCTTGCGAGCGGGAGGGCCTGGAATCTACAATGAGCAGTTCTTC	CASSLRAGGPGIYNEQFF
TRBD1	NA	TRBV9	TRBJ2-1	TGTGCCAGCAGCGCGAGGGACAGGGGACGTAATGAGCAGTTCTTC	CASSARDRGRNEQFF
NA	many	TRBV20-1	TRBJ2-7	TGCAGTGCTAGAGGGGGAACGGTGCCCTACGAGCAGTACTTC	CSARGGTVPYEQYF
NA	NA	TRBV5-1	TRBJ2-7	TGCGCCAGCAGCTTGATCTCTGGCTACGAGCAGTACTTC	CASSLISGYEQYF
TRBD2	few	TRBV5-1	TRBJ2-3	TGCGCCAGCAGCGGGGGAGCGGGAGGGGCGGCAGATACGCAGTATTTT	CASSGGAGGAADTQYF
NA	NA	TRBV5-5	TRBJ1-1	TGTGCCAGCAGAAAGGGGGTTGAGAACACTGAAGCTTTCTTT	CASRKGVENTEAFF
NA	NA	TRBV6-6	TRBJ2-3	TGTGCCAGCAGTTATCCTGCATGGCAGCTCTCCACAGATACGCAGTATTTT	CASSYPAWQLSTDTQYF
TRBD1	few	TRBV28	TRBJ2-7	TGTGCCAGCAGACGAGACAGGGGCCGGAACGAGCAGTACTTC	CASRRDRGRNEQYF
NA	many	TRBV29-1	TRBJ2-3	TGCAGCGTTGAAGATTTAGGGACCACAGATACGCAGTATTTT	CSVEDLGTTDTQYF
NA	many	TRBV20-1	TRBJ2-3	TGCAGTGCTGACCCGACCGATAATACGCAGTATTTT	CSADPTDNTQYF
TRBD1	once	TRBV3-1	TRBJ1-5	TGTGCCAGCAGCCAAAAGGGACAGGGGGGGTATCAGCCCCAGCATTTT	CASSQKGQGGYQPQHF
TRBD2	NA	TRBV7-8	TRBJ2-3	TGTGCCAGCAGCCGCGTAGCGGGAGATGCAGATACGCAGTATTTT	CASSRVAGDADTQYF
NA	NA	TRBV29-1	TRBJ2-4	TGCAGCGTTAACGAAAGCGGAAACATTCAGTACTTC	CSVNESGNIQYF
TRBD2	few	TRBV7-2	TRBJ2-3	TGTGCCAGCAAGCTAGCGGGGGGGGTAACAGATACGCAGTATTTT	CASKLAGGVTDTQYF
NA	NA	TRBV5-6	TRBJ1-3	TGTGCCAGCAGCTTGTTAGCGGGGAGCGGATCCTCTGGAAACACCATATATTTT	CASSLLAGSGSSGNTIYF
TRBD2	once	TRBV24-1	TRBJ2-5	TGTGCCACCAGTGACGGACTAGCGGGAGAGACCCAGTACTTC	CATSDGLAGETQYF
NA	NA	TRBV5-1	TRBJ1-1	TGCGCCAGCAGCTTAGACGGGACCTTCGCCACTGAAGCTTTCTTT	CASSLDGTFATEAFF
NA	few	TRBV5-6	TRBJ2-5	TGTGCCAGCAGCTTGTTAAAACAAGAGACCCAGTACTTC	CASSLLKQETQYF
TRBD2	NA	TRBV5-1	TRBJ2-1	TGCGCCAGCAGACCTAGCGGGAAAATGGGCGATGAGCAGTTCTTC	CASRPSGKMGDEQFF
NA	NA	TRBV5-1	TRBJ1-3	TGCGCCAGCAGCCCGGGTACAATAAACACCATATATTTT	CASSPGTINTIYF
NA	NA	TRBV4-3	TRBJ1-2	TGCGCCAGCAGCCAAGTTCCACAGCCAGCTAACTATGGCTACACCTTC	CASSQVPQPANYGYTF
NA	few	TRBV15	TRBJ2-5	TGTGCCACCAGCAGAGTGACTGCACAAGAGACCCAGTACTTC	CATSRVTAQETQYF